This note documents a single T cell receptor (beta chain) sequence. Its specific antigen is unknown. No clone much larger than this one lies a single base away; base qualities are absent. Sample time point, as interpreted from the label and publication: pre-sensitization, week 0. The treatment or condition label of this sample denotes: therapeutic diphenylcyclopropenone sensitization with weekly scalp DPC. At each patch-test visit, blood was drawn before the patch test was applied. To be eligible, patients had to be aged 18 to 70, diagnosed with alopecia and judged suitable for DPC therapy, while pregnant patients were excluded. Total RNA was isolated from unfractionated whole blood collected in Tempus Blood RNA tubes. The sample belongs to a study of human T cells and chemical hapten exposure (TCRdb year 2021). Regarding the research as a whole: For sensitization, 2% DPC in acetone was applied to a roughly 2 cm by roughly 2 cm area of upper inner arm skin. Patient blood was sampled pre-sensitization (week 0) and at 2, 6 and about 24 weeks after DPC sensitization. This study followed changes in the peripheral blood TCR repertoire in vivo during primary and secondary sensitization of alopecia patients to the hapten diphenylcyclopropenone (DPC). Patch tests used Finn chambers with 0.01% DPC on the upper back, scored after 6 days by International Contact Dermatitis Research Group standards. Around 30 alopecia patients provided blood for TCR sequencing at one to four time points (pre-sensitization, 2, 6 and 24 weeks). The mostly female patient cohort included alopecia areata with under or over 50% scalp involvement, alopecia totalis and alopecia universalis. Libraries were combined into a pool for sequencing, and differences in TCR yield between samples came mainly from small differences in library volumes within the pool. Patients additionally received weekly therapeutic DPC doses to the scalp throughout the approximately 25-week study period. Study-wide conclusions, independent of this receptor: After repeated subsampling, changes were observed in the strength of the expansion versus patch-test correlation and in the threshold at which the correlation became significant. Compared with pre-sensitization or healthy control sets, expanded TCRs formed significantly more large CDR3 similarity clusters, which is consistent with antigen-driven responses. No change with DPC sensitization was found in the number of TCRs above 1 in 1000 frequency, and no evidence of global repertoire structure alterations was found. Because all patients had alopecia, a presumed autoimmune disease, the immune response of the patients might differ from that of healthy individuals. Patch test score correlated positively with the number of PT1 expanded TCRs, reaching significance at thresholds 8, 16 and 32 but not at 4.

A distance of 14 bases separates the germline ends of V and J, which lose 4 bases and 1 base respectively. In the germline V gene (reference sequence), CDR1 corresponds to SGHKS and CDR2 to YYEKEE. The CDR3 holds 16 amino acids from the cysteine to the phenylalanine. Only the CDR3 region is kept as DNA, spanning 48 bases read in frame from base 1. Libraries were constructed by RACE. Sequencing took place on a NextSeq 500. During library preparation, unique molecular identifiers were attached to individual cDNA molecules so that TCRs could be counted in a quantitative, reproducible way. Each blood RNA sample was used to sequence both TCR alpha and TCR beta chains. The paper's data handling went like this. Samples had a median of approximately 96,000 TCRs, with a range from roughly 20,000 to 690,600. The Decombinator software suite was used to annotate V, J and CDR3 in the TCR reads. To make PS versus PT1 abundance plots, every sample was subsampled to the same number of TCRs (28,000). Expanded TCRs were defined as absent before sensitization and observed at least eight times at the 2-week time point. Through fastp at Q25 and MiXCR, TCRdb rebuilt clones from the public reads, retaining in-frame beta chains. For every CDR3 protein sequence, its rows merge into one entry that carries the most common genes and DNA. These V and J calls originate from TCRdb's pipeline instead of the authors' own analysis. The sample records a few hundred thousand distinct CDR3 sequences, 5.5% of which are singletons. The ten largest clones add up to around 8% of the sample.

The sample consisted of whole blood, taken in connection with sensitization to the hapten diphenylcyclopropenone (DPC). The receptor was derived from a woman under 30 with alopecia areata. Some clones in this sample may be carry-over from other donors' samples. In this chain, TRBV5-5 is recombined with TRBJ2-2; the D assignment is uncertain and may be TRBD1 or TRBD2, with 5 bases supporting each. CDR3 region: CASSRDGKRNTGELFF. DNA sequence: TGTGCCAGCAGCCGGGACGGAAAACGGAACACCGGGGAGCTGTTTTTT.